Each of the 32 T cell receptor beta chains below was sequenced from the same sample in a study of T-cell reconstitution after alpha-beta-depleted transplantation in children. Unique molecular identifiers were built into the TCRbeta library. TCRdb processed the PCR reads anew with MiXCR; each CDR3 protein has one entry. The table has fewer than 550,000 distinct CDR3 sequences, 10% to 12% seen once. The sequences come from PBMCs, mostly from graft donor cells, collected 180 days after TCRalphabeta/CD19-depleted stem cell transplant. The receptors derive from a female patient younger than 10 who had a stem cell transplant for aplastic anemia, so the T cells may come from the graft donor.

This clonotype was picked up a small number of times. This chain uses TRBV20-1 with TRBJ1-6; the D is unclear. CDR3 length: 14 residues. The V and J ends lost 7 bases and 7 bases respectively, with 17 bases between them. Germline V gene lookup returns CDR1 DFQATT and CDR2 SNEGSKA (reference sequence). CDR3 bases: TGCAGTGTTACGGGCCCGGGCGGCAATTCACCCCTCCACTTT. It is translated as CSVTGPGGNSPLHF.

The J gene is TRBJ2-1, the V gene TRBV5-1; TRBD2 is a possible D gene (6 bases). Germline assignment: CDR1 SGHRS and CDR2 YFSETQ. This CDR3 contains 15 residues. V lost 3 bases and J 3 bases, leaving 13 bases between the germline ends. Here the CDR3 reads CASSSGTVNYNEQFF. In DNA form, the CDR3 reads TGCGCCAGCAGCTCCGGGACTGTTAACTACAATGAGCAGTTCTTC.

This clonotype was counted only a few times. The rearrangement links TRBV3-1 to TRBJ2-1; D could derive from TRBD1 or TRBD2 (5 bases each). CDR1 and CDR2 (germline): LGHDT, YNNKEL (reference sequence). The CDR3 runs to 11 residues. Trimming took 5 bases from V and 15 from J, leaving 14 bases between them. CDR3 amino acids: CASSEGTPPFF. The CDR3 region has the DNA TGTGCCAGCAGCGAAGGGACCCCACCGTTCTTC.

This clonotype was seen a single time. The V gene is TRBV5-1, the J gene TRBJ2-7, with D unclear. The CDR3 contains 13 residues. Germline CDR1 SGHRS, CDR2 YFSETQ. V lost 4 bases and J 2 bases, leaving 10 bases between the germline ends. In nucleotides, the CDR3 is TGCGCCAGCAGCCCTCACAGCACCTACGAGCAGTACTTC. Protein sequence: CASSPHSTYEQYF.

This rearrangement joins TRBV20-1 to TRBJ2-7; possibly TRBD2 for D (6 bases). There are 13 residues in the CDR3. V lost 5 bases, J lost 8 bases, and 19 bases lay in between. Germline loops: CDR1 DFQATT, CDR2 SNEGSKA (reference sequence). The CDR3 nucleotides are TGCAGTGCTCCAGCTGCGGGGCCTACGAAGCAGTACTTC. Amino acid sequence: CSAPAAGPTKQYF.

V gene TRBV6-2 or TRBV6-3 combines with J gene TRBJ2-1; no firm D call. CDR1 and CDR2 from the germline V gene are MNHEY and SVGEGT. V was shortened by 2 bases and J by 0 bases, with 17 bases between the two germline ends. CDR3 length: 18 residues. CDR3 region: CASSYELVRLSSYNEQFF. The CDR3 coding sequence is TGTGCCAGCAGTTACGAACTCGTCCGGCTAAGCTCCTACAATGAGCAGTTCTTC.

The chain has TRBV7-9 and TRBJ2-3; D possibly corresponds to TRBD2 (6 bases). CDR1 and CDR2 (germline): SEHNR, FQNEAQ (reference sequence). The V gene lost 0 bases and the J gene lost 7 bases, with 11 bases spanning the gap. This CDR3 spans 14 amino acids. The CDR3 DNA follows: TGTGCCAGCAGCTTAGCGGGAGGCGTATATACGCAGTATTTT. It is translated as CASSLAGGVYTQYF.

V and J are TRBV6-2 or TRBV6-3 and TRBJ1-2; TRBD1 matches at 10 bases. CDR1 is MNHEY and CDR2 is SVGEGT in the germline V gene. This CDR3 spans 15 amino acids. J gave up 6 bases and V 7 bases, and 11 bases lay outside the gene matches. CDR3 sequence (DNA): TGTGCCAGCACTACCTGGGACAGGGGTCGGCATGGCTACACCTTC. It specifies CASTTWDRGRHGYTF.

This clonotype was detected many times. The CDR3 is CASRDNYEQYV. CDR3 bases: TGTGCCAGCAGGGACAACTACGAGCAGTACGTC. The chain employs TRBV21-1 and TRBJ2-7; TRBD1, the D gene given by the table, was not confirmed from the DNA. TRBV21-1 is a listed pseudogene. The CDR3 sequence is 11 residues long.

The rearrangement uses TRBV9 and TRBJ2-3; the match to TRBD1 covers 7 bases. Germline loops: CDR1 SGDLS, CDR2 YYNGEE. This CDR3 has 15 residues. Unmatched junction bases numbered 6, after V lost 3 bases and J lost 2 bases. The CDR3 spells CASSAMTGNTDTQYF. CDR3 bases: TGTGCCAGCAGCGCTATGACAGGGAACACAGATACGCAGTATTTT.

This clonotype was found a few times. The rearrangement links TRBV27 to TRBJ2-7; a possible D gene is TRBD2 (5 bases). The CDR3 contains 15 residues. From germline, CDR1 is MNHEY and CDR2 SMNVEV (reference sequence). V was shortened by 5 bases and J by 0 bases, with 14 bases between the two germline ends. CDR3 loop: CASSPEGGSSYEQYV. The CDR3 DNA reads TGTGCCAGCAGTCCCGAGGGTGGGAGCTCCTACGAGCAGTACGTC.

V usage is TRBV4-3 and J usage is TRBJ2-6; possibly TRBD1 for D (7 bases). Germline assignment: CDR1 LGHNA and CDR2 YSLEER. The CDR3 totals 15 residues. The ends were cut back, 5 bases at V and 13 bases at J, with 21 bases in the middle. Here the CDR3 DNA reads TGCGCCAGCAGCGTCCAGGGGGGCCCTACAACTGTCCTGACTTTC. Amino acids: CASSVQGGPTTVLTF.

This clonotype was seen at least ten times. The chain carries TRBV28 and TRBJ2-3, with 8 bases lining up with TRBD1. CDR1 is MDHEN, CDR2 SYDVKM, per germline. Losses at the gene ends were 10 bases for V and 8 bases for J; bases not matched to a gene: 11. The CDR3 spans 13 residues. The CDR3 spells CATGQGRYTTQYF. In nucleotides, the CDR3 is TGTGCCACAGGACAGGGTCGATATACTACGCAGTATTTT.

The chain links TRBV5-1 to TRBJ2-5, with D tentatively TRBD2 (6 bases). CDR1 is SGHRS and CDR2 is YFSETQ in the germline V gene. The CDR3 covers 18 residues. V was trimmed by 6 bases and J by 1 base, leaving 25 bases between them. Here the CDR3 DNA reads TGCGCCAGCACCAAATCCTCTTGGCGCTTAGCGGTCCAAGAGACCCAGTACTTC. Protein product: CASTKSSWRLAVQETQYF.

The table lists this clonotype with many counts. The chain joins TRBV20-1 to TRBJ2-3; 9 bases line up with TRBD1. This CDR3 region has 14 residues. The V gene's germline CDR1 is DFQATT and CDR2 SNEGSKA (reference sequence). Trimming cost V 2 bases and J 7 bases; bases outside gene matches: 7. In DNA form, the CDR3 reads TGCAGTGCTAGACGGCCGGGACAGGGTTATACGCAGTATTTT. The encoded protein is CSARRPGQGYTQYF.

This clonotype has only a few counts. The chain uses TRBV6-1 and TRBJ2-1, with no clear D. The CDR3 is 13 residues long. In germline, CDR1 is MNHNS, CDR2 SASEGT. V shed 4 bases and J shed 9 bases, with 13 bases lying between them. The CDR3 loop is CASSATPMSEQFF. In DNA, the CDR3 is TGTGCCAGCAGTGCCACCCCCATGAGTGAGCAGTTCTTC.

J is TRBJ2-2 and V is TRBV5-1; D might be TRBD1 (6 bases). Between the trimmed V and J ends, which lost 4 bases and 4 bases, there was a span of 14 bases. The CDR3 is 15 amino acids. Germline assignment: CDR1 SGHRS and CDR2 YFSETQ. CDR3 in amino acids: CASSRDIGGTGELFF. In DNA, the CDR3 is TGCGCCAGCAGCCGGGACATCGGCGGCACCGGGGAGCTGTTTTTT.

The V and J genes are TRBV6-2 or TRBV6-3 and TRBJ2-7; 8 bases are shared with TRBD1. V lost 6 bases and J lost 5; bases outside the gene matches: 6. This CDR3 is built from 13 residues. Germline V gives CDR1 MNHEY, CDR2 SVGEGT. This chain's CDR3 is CASRRTGKDEQYF. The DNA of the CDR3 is TGTGCCAGCAGAAGGACAGGGAAGGACGAGCAGTACTTC.

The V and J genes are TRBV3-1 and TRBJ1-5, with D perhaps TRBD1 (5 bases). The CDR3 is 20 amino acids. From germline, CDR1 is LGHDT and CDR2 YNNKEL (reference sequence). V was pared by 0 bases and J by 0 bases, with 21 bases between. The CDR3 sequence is CASSQEEGALRGYSNQPQHF. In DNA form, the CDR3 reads TGTGCCAGCAGCCAAGAGGAAGGGGCTCTACGGGGGTATAGCAATCAGCCCCAGCATTTT.

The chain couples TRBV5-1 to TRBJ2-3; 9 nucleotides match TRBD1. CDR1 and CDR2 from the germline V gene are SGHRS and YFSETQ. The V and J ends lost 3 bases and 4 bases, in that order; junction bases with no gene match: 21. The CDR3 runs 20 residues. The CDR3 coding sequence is TGCGCCAGCAGCTCTCTTTACTTTACAGGGGGCGCGGATGGGTCAGATACGCAGTATTTT. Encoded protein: CASSSLYFTGGADGSDTQYF.

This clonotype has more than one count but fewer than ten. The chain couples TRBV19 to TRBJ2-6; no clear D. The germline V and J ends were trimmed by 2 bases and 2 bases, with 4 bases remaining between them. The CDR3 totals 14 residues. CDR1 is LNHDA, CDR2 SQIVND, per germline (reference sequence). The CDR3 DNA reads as TGTGCCAGTAGTATATTCCCTGGGGCCAACGTCCTGACTTTC. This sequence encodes CASSIFPGANVLTF.

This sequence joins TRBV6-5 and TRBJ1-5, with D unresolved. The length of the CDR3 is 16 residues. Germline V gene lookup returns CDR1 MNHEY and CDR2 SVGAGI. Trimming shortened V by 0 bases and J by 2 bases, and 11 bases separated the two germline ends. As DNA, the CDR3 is TGTGCCAGCAGTTACTCTCGCAGTCCCGGCAATCAGCCCCAGCATTTT. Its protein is CASSYSRSPGNQPQHF.

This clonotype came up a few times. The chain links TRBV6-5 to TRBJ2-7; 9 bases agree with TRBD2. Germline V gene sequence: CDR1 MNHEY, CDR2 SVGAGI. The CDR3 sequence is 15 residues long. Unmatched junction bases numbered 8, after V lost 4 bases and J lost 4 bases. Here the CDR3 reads CASSSTSGPSYEQYV. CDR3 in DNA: TGTGCCAGCAGTTCGACTAGCGGCCCTTCATACGAGCAGTACGTC.

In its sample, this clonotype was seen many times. The CDR3 DNA sequence: TGCAGCAAACTGACTAGCGGGGGAAATGAGCAGTTCTTC. This sequence encodes CSKLTSGGNEQFF. The rearrangement joins TRBV20-1 to TRBJ2-1, with TRBD2 matching 12 bases. Germline V lookup: CDR1 DFQATT, CDR2 SNEGSKA (reference sequence). CDR3 length equals 13 residues.

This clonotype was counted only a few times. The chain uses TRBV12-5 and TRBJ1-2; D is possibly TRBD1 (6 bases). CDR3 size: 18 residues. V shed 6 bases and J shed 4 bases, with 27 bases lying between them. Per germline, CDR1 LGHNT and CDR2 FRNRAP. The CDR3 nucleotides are TGTGCTAGTGGCTTGAGGGCACCTGGACAGATAACCTCCTATGGCTACACCTTC. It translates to CASGLRAPGQITSYGYTF.

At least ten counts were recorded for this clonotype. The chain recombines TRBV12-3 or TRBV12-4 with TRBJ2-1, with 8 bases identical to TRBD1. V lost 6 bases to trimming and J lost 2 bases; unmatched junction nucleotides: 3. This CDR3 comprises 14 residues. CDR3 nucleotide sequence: TGTGCCAGCAGAGGACAGGGACCCTACAATGAGCAGTTCTTC. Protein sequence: CASRGQGPYNEQFF.

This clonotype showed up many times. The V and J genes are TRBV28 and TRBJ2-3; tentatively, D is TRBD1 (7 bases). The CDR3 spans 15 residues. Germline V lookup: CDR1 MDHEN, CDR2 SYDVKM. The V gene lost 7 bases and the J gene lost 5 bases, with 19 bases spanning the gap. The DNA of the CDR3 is TGTGCCAGCACAGGGGGGATCCCAGGGGAAGATACGCAGTATTTT. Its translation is CASTGGIPGEDTQYF.

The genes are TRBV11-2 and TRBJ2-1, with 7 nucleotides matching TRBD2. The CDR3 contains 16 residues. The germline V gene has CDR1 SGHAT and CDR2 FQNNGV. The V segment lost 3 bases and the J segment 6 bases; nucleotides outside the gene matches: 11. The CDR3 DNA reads TGTGCCAGCAGCTTGGGCGGGAGAGCGCCCCCCAATGAGCAGTTCTTC. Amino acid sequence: CASSLGGRAPPNEQFF.

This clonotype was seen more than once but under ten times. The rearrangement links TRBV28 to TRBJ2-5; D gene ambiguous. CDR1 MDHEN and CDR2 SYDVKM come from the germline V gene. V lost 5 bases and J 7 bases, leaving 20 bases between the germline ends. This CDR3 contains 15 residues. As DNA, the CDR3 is TGTGCCAGCAGTACCGCCTTGATGAAACTGTGGACCCAGTACTTC. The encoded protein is CASSTALMKLWTQYF.

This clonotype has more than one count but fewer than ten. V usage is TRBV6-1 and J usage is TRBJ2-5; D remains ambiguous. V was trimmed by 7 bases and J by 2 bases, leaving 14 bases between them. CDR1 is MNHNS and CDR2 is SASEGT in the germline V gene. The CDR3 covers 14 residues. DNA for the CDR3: TGTGCCAGCACCTCCGGAGTAGTTCAAGAGACCCAGTACTTC. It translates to CASTSGVVQETQYF.

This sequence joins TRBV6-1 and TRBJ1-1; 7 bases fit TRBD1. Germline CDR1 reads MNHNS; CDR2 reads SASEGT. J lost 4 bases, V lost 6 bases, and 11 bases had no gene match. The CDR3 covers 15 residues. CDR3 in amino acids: CASSFGAQGSTEAFF. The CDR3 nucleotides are TGTGCCAGCAGCTTCGGGGCACAGGGGAGCACTGAAGCTTTCTTT.

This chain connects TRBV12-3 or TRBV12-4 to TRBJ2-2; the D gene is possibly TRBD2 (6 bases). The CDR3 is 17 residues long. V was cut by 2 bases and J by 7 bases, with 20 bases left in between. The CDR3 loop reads CASSLRDFPRVGGELFF. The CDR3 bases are TGTGCCAGCAGTTTACGGGACTTTCCCCGCGTGGGCGGGGAGCTGTTTTTT.